This T cell receptor beta chain derives from a study of shared clonotypes between healthy human individuals. General study results and limits: Large depth notwithstanding, sorted-subset sequencing proved incomplete by rarefaction.

On this clone: The antigen is undetermined.

Germline CDR1 SEHNR, CDR2 FQNEAQ (reference sequence). The V end lost 5 bases, the J end lost 2 bases, and 16 bases lay between the germline ends. This CDR3 is built from 16 residues. Across several immunoSEQ plates, the genomic DNA of each subset was split evenly. It was approximately 0.2 ug DNA, approximately 28,000 T cell genomes, that sorted-subset replicate PCRs used. The protocol was immunoSEQ multiplex PCR, while the TCRdb copy is restricted to in-frame clones and leaves out a portion. Among roughly 380,000 clones, about 96% were seen once, and the ten largest hold about 0.32%. The donors were adults (healthy and HIV-negative) with no recent acute infections or vaccinations.

V is TRBV7-9 and J is TRBJ1-3; D not resolved. This TCR derives from a man aged 25 to 40 in good health. What was sequenced was memory CD8+ T cells sorted from blood. The subset here: CD45RO+ cells pooled with CCR7-negative TemRA cells. The DNA of the CDR3 is TGTGCCAGCAGCCCTCAAGGTAGCCTCACTGGAAACACCATATATTTT. It is translated as CASSPQGSLTGNTIYF.